Given below is one T cell receptor (beta chain) in context. As yet, its antigen is unknown. Cycle 7 day 1, cycle 4 day 1, and baseline were the timepoints at which blood was sampled. The sample is drawn from a study of OX40 agonist ivuxolimab in advanced cancers. Overall study findings and caveats: Dose levels from 0.1 to 3.0 mg/kg saw CD4+ and CD8+ blood T cells expand clonally by week 6.

Generated by immunoSEQ multiplex PCR, the TCRdb table keeps only in-frame clones and is missing some. The table includes around 74,000 clones, 85% to 95% detected once. Germline loops: CDR1 SGHRS, CDR2 YFSETQ. The CDR3 is made up of 12 amino acids. Trimming stripped 0 bases from V and 8 bases from J, with 5 bases between. The chain uses TRBV5-1 and TRBJ1-4, with no clear D. Material: CD4+ or CD8+ T cells sorted from blood, obtained in a trial of the OX40 agonist ivuxolimab. This clonotype was sampled from an adult with an advanced solid tumor such as melanoma, head and neck, liver or kidney cancer. In nucleotides, the CDR3 is TGCGCCAGCAGCTTGGACTCGGAAAAACTGTTTTTT. It is translated as CASSLDSEKLFF.